A selection of T cell receptor beta chains follows, all from one sample in a study of blood T cells in healthy people across ages. TCRdb reanalysed the 5' RACE reads using MiXCR and keeps one entry per CDR3 protein. Of around 820,000 distinct CDR3 sequences listed, 20% to 25% were seen once; the top ten hold roughly 3.5%. A further study also used this sample, focusing on T cells of mothers and their children.

Input material: blood. These receptors were collected from a boy younger than 18 in good health. The conserved cysteine and the conserved F or W are not part of the CDR3 here.

CDR3aa: SAGLGSYNEQF
v_gene: TRBV20-1
j_gene: TRBJ2-1

CDR3aa: SASRPGEKEKLF
v_gene: TRBV20-1
j_gene: TRBJ1-4

CDR3aa: ASSPQGGINNEQF
v_gene: TRBV6-5
j_gene: .

CDR3aa: ASSFQYPSSSGNTIY
v_gene: TRBV27
j_gene: TRBJ1-3

CDR3aa: ASSLNPGLVEQY
v_gene: TRBV3-1
j_gene: TRBJ2-7

CDR3aa: ASSSLGTSGRDEQY
v_gene: TRBV7-9
j_gene: TRBJ2-7

CDR3aa: ASSPQRVGRGLETQY
v_gene: TRBV5-5
j_gene: TRBJ2-5

CDR3aa: ASSSVFLGQGIPWRVDTEAF
v_gene: TRBV11-1
j_gene: TRBJ1-1

CDR3aa: ASSDRGGNTEAF
v_gene: TRBV25-1
j_gene: TRBJ1-1

CDR3aa: ASSLSPHAGGRLSYEQY
v_gene: TRBV7-2
j_gene: TRBJ2-7

CDR3aa: ASSRGTGLFSEQY
v_gene: TRBV5-5
j_gene: TRBJ2-7

CDR3aa: ASSPGGGETQY
v_gene: TRBV5-1
j_gene: TRBJ2-5

CDR3aa: ASSFSQETQY
v_gene: TRBV5-1
j_gene: TRBJ2-5

CDR3aa: ASSLRGQSSYEQY
v_gene: TRBV5-1
j_gene: TRBJ2-7

CDR3aa: SVQLAGVGDTQY
v_gene: TRBV29-1
j_gene: TRBJ2-3

CDR3aa: SVEDWPQPDTQY
v_gene: TRBV29-1
j_gene: TRBJ2-3

CDR3aa: ASSHQLAGGYNEQF
v_gene: TRBV7-9
j_gene: TRBJ2-1

CDR3aa: ASSQDWRGRATSYNEQF
v_gene: TRBV4-3
j_gene: TRBJ2-1

CDR3aa: SAWTSKDSYNEQF
v_gene: TRBV20-1
j_gene: TRBJ2-1

CDR3aa: ASSLSVYETQY
v_gene: TRBV27
j_gene: TRBJ2-5

CDR3aa: ASSEFSGTVGYGYT
v_gene: TRBV6-1
j_gene: TRBJ1-2

CDR3aa: ASRLRDRGREQY
v_gene: TRBV2
j_gene: TRBJ2-7

CDR3aa: ASIHGVLPGLITRTGNTGELF
v_gene: TRBV11-2
j_gene: TRBJ2-2

CDR3aa: ASSPAGDYEQY
v_gene: TRBV7-2
j_gene: TRBJ2-7

CDR3aa: ASTPGTGFNTEAF
v_gene: TRBV6-2/TRBV6-3
j_gene: TRBJ1-1

CDR3aa: ASSPETGMCEQY
v_gene: TRBV5-1
j_gene: TRBJ2-7

CDR3aa: SARPGTAYEQY
v_gene: TRBV20-1
j_gene: TRBJ2-7

CDR3aa: ASSESGAQETQY
v_gene: TRBV10-2
j_gene: TRBJ2-5

CDR3aa: ASSQDFGQPQH
v_gene: TRBV4-3
j_gene: TRBJ1-5

CDR3aa: ASSISAQRGYT
v_gene: TRBV12-3/TRBV12-4
j_gene: TRBJ1-2

CDR3aa: SARDAEGKREPFTDTQY
v_gene: TRBV20-1
j_gene: TRBJ2-3

CDR3aa: SASRGANQETQY
v_gene: TRBV20-1
j_gene: TRBJ2-5

CDR3aa: ASREASGRETQY
v_gene: TRBV7-8
j_gene: TRBJ2-5

CDR3aa: SARRGGETQY
v_gene: TRBV20-1
j_gene: TRBJ2-5

CDR3aa: ASSYSRGVNSPLH
v_gene: TRBV6-5
j_gene: TRBJ1-6

CDR3aa: ASSRTRGVGNEQF
v_gene: TRBV3-1
j_gene: .

CDR3aa: ASSALGEIQETQY
v_gene: TRBV2
j_gene: TRBJ2-5

CDR3aa: ASSVEQRGANVLT
v_gene: TRBV7-9
j_gene: TRBJ2-6

CDR3aa: ASRSDGRTTETQY
v_gene: TRBV12-3/TRBV12-4
j_gene: TRBJ2-5

CDR3aa: AIREGQGHNSPLH
v_gene: TRBV10-3
j_gene: TRBJ1-6

CDR3aa: ASSPPMGQETQY
v_gene: TRBV7-2
j_gene: TRBJ2-5